Below, 13 T cell receptor beta chains from the same sample are listed, as sequenced in a study of blood T cell repertoires in COVID-19. This table comes from immunoSEQ multiplex PCR, and its TCRdb copy is limited to in-frame clones, with some not included. The repertoire includes hundreds of thousands of clones, roughly 80% of them detected once, and over 15% sits in the top ten. What was sequenced was peripheral blood. These receptors were taken from a woman aged 80 or older with active or convalescent COVID-19.

The rearrangement uses TRBV5-1 and TRBJ1-1, with TRBD1 as a possible D gene (6 bases). The CDR3 sequence is 14 residues long. V lost 0 bases to trimming and J lost 6 bases, with 12 bases between them. CDR1 and CDR2 (germline): SGHRS, YFSETQ. This chain's CDR3 is CASSLGRQASEAFF. The CDR3 region has the DNA TGCGCCAGCAGCTTGGGTCGACAGGCGTCTGAAGCTTTCTTT.

V gene TRBV27 combines with J gene TRBJ2-5; 14 bases fit TRBD2. This CDR3 is built from 16 residues. In germline, CDR1 is MNHEY, CDR2 SMNVEV (reference sequence). With V trimmed by 4 bases and J by 5 bases, 6 bases remained unmatched. The DNA for the CDR3 is TGTGCCAGCAGTTCGCCGGGACTAGCGGGGGTTGAGACCCAGTACTTC. Its translation is CASSSPGLAGVETQYF.

This clone was seen just once. Distinct nucleotide sequences in the sample also encode this CDR3. CDR3 bases: TGTGCCAGTGGGGGGAATGAGCAGTTCTTC. It specifies CASGGNEQFF. V gene TRBV19 combines with J gene TRBJ2-1, with D perhaps TRBD2 (6 bases). The germline V gene encodes CDR1 LNHDA and CDR2 SQIVND (reference sequence). V shed 8 bases and J shed 7 bases, with 6 bases lying between them. The length of the CDR3 is 10 residues.

The gene calls are TRBV6-2 or TRBV6-3 and TRBJ1-5, with D perhaps TRBD1 (6 bases). The germline V gene has CDR1 MNHEY and CDR2 SVGEGT. The V gene lost 4 bases and the J gene lost 3 bases, with 13 bases spanning the gap. This CDR3 is 15 amino acids long. For the CDR3, the DNA is TGTGCCAGCAGTTCGCCAGGGGCGAACAATCAGCCCCAGCATTTT. This gives the protein CASSSPGANNQPQHF.

The gene calls are TRBV6-1 and TRBJ2-7, with 7 nucleotides matching TRBD1. The trim removed 6 bases at V and 9 bases at J, leaving 8 bases unmatched. This CDR3 has 12 residues. CDR1 is MNHNS and CDR2 is SASEGT in the germline V gene. The CDR3: CASRRDSWGQYF. CDR3 DNA sequence: TGTGCCAGCAGAAGGGACAGCTGGGGGCAGTACTTC.

The chain couples TRBV7-6 to TRBJ2-6; 7 positions agree with TRBD1. Germline CDR1 is SGHVS and CDR2 is FNYEAQ. V trimming: 0 bases; J trimming: 3 bases; junction bases outside the gene matches: 11. The CDR3 consists of 19 residues. Here the CDR3 reads CASSLAPQGVKYGANVLTF. CDR3 coding DNA: TGTGCCAGCAGCTTAGCTCCCCAGGGGGTAAAGTATGGGGCCAACGTCCTGACTTTC.

This chain connects TRBV7-2 to TRBJ1-3; D perhaps matches TRBD1 (5 bases). Germline V gives CDR1 SGHTA, CDR2 FQGNSA. This CDR3 contains 13 residues. The V end was cut by 1 base, the J end by 10 bases, with 11 bases between. CDR3 sequence (DNA): TGTGCCAGCAGCTTAGTTGGAGGGGCAACCATATATTTT. As protein: CASSLVGGATIYF.

The DNA of the CDR3 is TGTGCCAGCAGCAAATCAGACAGGGGGCTTTCCTACAATGAGCAGTTCTTC. Translated: CASSKSDRGLSYNEQFF. V usage is TRBV9 and J usage is TRBJ2-1, with 10 bases fitting TRBD1. Trimming removed 4 bases from V and 1 base from J; junction bases left unmatched: 8. The CDR3 length is 17 residues. CDR1 SGDLS and CDR2 YYNGEE come from the germline V gene.

The rearrangement links TRBV11-2 to TRBJ2-1, with TRBD1 as a possible D gene (5 bases). The germline V and J ends were trimmed by 7 bases and 9 bases, with 22 bases remaining between them. Germline V gene data show CDR1 as SGHAT and CDR2 as FQNNGV. This CDR3 region has 15 residues. The CDR3 sequence is CASNIGRGFLGEQFF. Here the CDR3 DNA reads TGTGCCAGCAACATAGGTAGGGGCTTTCTAGGTGAGCAGTTCTTC.

The J gene is TRBJ1-2, the V gene TRBV2; 10 nucleotides align to TRBD1. This CDR3 has 14 residues. Losses at the gene ends were 4 bases for V and 4 bases for J; bases not matched to a gene: 3. Germline CDR1 and CDR2: SNHLY and FYNNEI. CDR3 sequence: CASSGQGAAYGYTF. The CDR3 bases are TGTGCCAGCAGTGGACAGGGGGCGGCCTATGGCTACACCTTC.

The chain has TRBV6-1 and TRBJ1-4; D unclear. The V gene's germline CDR1 is MNHNS and CDR2 SASEGT. The CDR3 sequence is 14 residues long. V was clipped by 2 bases and J by 5 bases, with 9 bases between them. In DNA form, the CDR3 reads TGTGCCAGCAGTGAATTGGTTAGCAATGAAAAACTGTTTTTT. Translated: CASSELVSNEKLFF.

The V and J genes are TRBV5-1 and TRBJ2-1; 11 bases are a match to TRBD2. CDR3 length: 16 amino acids. Germline CDR1 is SGHRS and CDR2 is YFSETQ. The ends lost 0 bases at V and 4 bases at J; junction bases unmatched: 3. CDR3 loop: CASSLAPSGGYNEQFF. CDR3 nucleotides: TGCGCCAGCAGCTTGGCCCCTAGCGGGGGGTACAATGAGCAGTTCTTC.

The chain combines TRBV12-3 or TRBV12-4 with TRBJ2-1; unclear D gene. The ends were cut back, 11 bases at V and 5 bases at J, with 13 bases in the middle. The CDR3 has 12 amino acids. CDR3 nucleotides: TGTGCCCTCCGGGTACGTAACAATGAGCAGTTCTTC. Residues: CALRVRNNEQFF.